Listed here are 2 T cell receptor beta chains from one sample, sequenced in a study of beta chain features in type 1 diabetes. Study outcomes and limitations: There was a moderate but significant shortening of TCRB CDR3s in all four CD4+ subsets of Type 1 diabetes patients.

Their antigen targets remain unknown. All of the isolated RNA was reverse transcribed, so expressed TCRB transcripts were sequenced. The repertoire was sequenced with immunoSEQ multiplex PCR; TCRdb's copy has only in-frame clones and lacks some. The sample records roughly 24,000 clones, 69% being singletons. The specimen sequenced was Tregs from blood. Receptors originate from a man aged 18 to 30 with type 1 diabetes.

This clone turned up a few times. CDR3 protein: CASSFTARVNTEAFF. CDR3 in DNA: TGTGCCAGCAGCTTTACAGCCCGCGTCAACACTGAAGCTTTCTTT. The chain employs TRBV7-9 and TRBJ1-1; D is unclear. Germline V lookup: CDR1 SEHNR, CDR2 FQNEAQ (reference sequence). The V end lost 3 bases, the J end lost 2 bases, and 13 bases lay between the germline ends. This CDR3 spans 15 amino acids.

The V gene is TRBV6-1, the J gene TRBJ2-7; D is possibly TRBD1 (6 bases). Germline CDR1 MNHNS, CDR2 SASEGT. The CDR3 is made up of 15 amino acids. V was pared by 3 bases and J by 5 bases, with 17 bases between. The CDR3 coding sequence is TGTGCCAGCAGTGATAGGGACAAGGATGTTAACGAGCAGTACTTC. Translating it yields CASSDRDKDVNEQYF.